This T cell receptor beta chain was found in a study of CD8 T cells in ankylosing spondylitis. Broader study findings: The disease-linked clones had a CD8+ phenotype and low blood frequencies. About 8 highly homologous variants made up a TCR beta motif that seemed to typify ankylosing spondylitis blood. Several of the motif variants were reported before in synovial fluid and blood from reactive arthritis. Clones linked to disease were reported to show significant enrichment in matched ankylosing spondylitis synovial fluid.

This CDR3 spans 15 amino acids. V was pared by 2 bases and J by 3 bases, with 13 bases between. Germline V gene sequence: CDR1 MNHNS, CDR2 SASEGT. This clonotype showed up just a few times. Its antigen is undetermined. MiXCR, run by TCRdb on the 5' RACE reads, gives a single entry per CDR3 protein. The sample has 700,000 to 1,000,000 distinct CDR3 sequences; roughly 10% are singletons. The TCR was taken from a male donor with ankylosing spondylitis. The sample consisted of blood, either unsorted or a sorted T cell fraction (not recorded which). The V call is TRBV6-1, the J call TRBJ1-2; no definite D call. Here the CDR3 reads CASSERNDDYYGYTF. CDR3 bases: TGTGCCAGCAGTGAAAGAAACGACGACTACTATGGCTACACCTTC.